The T cell receptor (beta chain) described here comes from a study of T cells in localized non-small cell lung cancer. The study, taken as a whole, reports: Only one tumor region went through sequencing, so heterogeneity may still be there. Adjacent lung held a median roughly 54 of the top 100 tumor clones. Longer overall survival accompanied higher blood T cell density. Uninvolved neighboring lung showed the greatest T cell clonality, exceeding tumor.

The data were produced by immunoSEQ multiplex PCR, yet TCRdb's version contains in-frame clones alone and is incomplete. The sample lists roughly 23,000 clones, 85% to 90% seen once, with 13% in the top ten. Regarding this clone: No antigen is known for it.

Germline-derived CDR1 and CDR2 are SGHDT and YYEEEE. Trimming removed 0 bases at V and 5 bases at J, with 5 bases between. This CDR3 region has 12 residues. This sample comprised peripheral blood, obtained before any cancer treatment. The receptor was isolated from a male donor aged 60 or over with stage I lung adenocarcinoma. The chain carries TRBV5-6 and TRBJ2-5; D is uncertain. The CDR3 reads CASSLDFETQYF. CDR3 DNA sequence: TGTGCCAGCAGCTTGGATTTCGAGACCCAGTACTTC. The entire variable domain, with the rest obtained from reference TRBV5-6 and TRBJ2-5, is as follows: DAGVTQSPTHLIKTRGQQVTLRCSPKSGHDTVSWYQQALGQGPQFIFQYYEEEERQRGNFPDRFSGHQFPNYSSELNVNALLLGDSALYLCASSLDFETQYFGPGTRLLVL.